This T cell receptor beta chain appears in the sequencing data of a study of identifying expanded T cells in peripheral blood. Profiled with immunoSEQ multiplex PCR; TCRdb holds only in-frame clones, not every one. The table includes about 74,000 clones, 70% to 90% detected once. The length of the CDR3 is 15 residues. Germline-derived CDR1 and CDR2 are SGHAT and FQNNGV. V shed 0 bases and J 5 bases; nucleotides not matched to a gene: 3. Specimen: blood. The receptor was isolated from a person aged 18 to 70 in good health. This chain uses TRBV11-2 with TRBJ2-3, with 9 bases lining up with TRBD2. CDR3 in DNA: TGTGCCAGCAGCTTAGAAGCGGGAGGACGAGATACGCAGTATTTT. It encodes CASSLEAGGRDTQYF.